This T cell receptor (beta chain) was sequenced during a study of blood T cell repertoires in COVID-19. Using immunoSEQ multiplex PCR, the repertoire was profiled, and TCRdb retains in-frame clones only, with some absent. The repertoire consists of around 20,000 clones, with approximately 90% occurring once and the leading ten covering roughly 25%. This clone showed up just once. This clonotype was obtained from a human donor with active COVID-19. The donor label of this sample is uncertain. The sequencing input was peripheral blood.

CDR3 sequence (DNA): TGTGCCAGCAGCCCCCAGGGCGGGGGGAACACAGATACGCAGTATTTT. Amino acid sequence: CASSPQGGGNTDTQYF. J is TRBJ2-3 and V is TRBV7-9, with TRBD2 identical over 8 bases. Germline V gene data show CDR1 as SEHNR and CDR2 as FQNEAQ (reference sequence). This CDR3 has 16 residues. V lost 5 bases to trimming and J lost 2 bases; unmatched junction nucleotides: 9. The complete variable domain, with remaining parts taken from reference TRBV7-9 and TRBJ2-3, reads DTGVSQNPRHKITKRGQNVTFRCDPISEHNRLYWYRQTLGQGPEFLTYFQNEAQLEKSRLLSDRFSAERPKGSFSTLEIQRTEQGDSAMYLCASSPQGGGNTDTQYFGPGTRLTVL.